The 11 T cell receptor beta chains in this list originate from one sample, sequenced in a study of blood T cell repertoires in COVID-19. Measured with immunoSEQ multiplex PCR; TCRdb has only the in-frame clones, and not every one. The data show about 280,000 clones, more than 75% seen once. The material sequenced was peripheral blood. These receptors were collected from a woman between 25 and 40 years old who had recovered from COVID-19.

This chain links TRBV5-1 with TRBJ2-5; 7 nucleotides align to TRBD1. Losses at the gene ends were 2 bases for V and 2 bases for J; bases not matched to a gene: 3. This CDR3 is 14 amino acids long. The germline V gene has CDR1 SGHRS and CDR2 YFSETQ. CDR3 region: CASSFRTGQETQYF. The CDR3 DNA reads as TGCGCCAGCAGCTTCCGGACAGGTCAAGAGACCCAGTACTTC.

The chain uses TRBV2 and TRBJ2-1, with TRBD2 matching 11 bases. Germline CDR1 SNHLY, CDR2 FYNNEI. V lost 7 bases and J lost 3; bases outside the gene matches: 5. This CDR3 spans 15 amino acids. In DNA, the CDR3 is TGTGCCAGCAAGATCGGGACTAGCGGCTACAATGAGCAGTTCTTC. Residues: CASKIGTSGYNEQFF.

The rearrangement uses TRBV7-2 and TRBJ2-1; TRBD2 matches at 9 bases. CDR1 SGHTA and CDR2 FQGNSA come from the germline V gene. The ends lost 3 bases at V and 10 bases at J; junction bases unmatched: 1. This CDR3 is 12 amino acids long. This CDR3 is CASSFLAGEQFF. The CDR3 DNA reads TGTGCCAGCAGCTTTCTAGCGGGGGAGCAGTTCTTC.

The rearrangement joins TRBV6-5 to TRBJ2-1; 9 nucleotides match TRBD1. V shed 5 bases, J shed 9 bases, and the junction held 5 bases outside the gene matches. Germline loops: CDR1 MNHEY, CDR2 SVGAGI. This CDR3 comprises 13 residues. As DNA, the CDR3 is TGTGCCAGCAGTCGGGACAGGGATGGTGAGCAGTTCTTC. Its protein product is CASSRDRDGEQFF.

J is TRBJ2-3 and V is TRBV27, with 10 bases matching TRBD2. CDR1 is MNHEY, CDR2 SMNVEV, per germline (reference sequence). The CDR3 runs to 18 residues. V lost 6 bases to trimming and J lost 0 bases; unmatched junction nucleotides: 12. CDR3 nucleotide sequence: TGTGCCAGCAGGGTCCAAGGACTAGCGGAACCAAGCACAGATACGCAGTATTTT. Translating it yields CASRVQGLAEPSTDTQYF.

This rearrangement joins TRBV6-1 to TRBJ2-7, with D maybe TRBD1 (5 bases). CDR1 MNHNS and CDR2 SASEGT come from the germline V gene. This CDR3 region has 15 residues. V was pared by 1 base and J by 3 bases, with 13 bases between. The chain's CDR3 is CASSEGVGANYEQYF. The DNA of the CDR3 is TGTGCCAGCAGTGAAGGTGTAGGGGCCAACTACGAGCAGTACTTC.

The chain employs TRBV4-1 and TRBJ1-2; D may be TRBD1 (5 bases). This CDR3 contains 18 residues. V dropped 3 bases and J dropped 4 bases, with 24 bases sitting between them. The germline CDR1 and CDR2 sequences are MGHRA and YSYEKL. The CDR3 region has the DNA TGCGCCAGCAGCCAGCCCACCAGGGCGGGACGTCGAGGCTATGGCTACACCTTC. It specifies CASSQPTRAGRRGYGYTF.

The rearrangement uses TRBV29-1 and TRBJ2-7; TRBD1 matches 8 bases. CDR1 and CDR2 (germline): SQVTM, ANQGSEA. There are 13 residues in the CDR3. J lost 6 bases, V lost 4 bases, and 8 bases had no gene match. For the CDR3, the DNA is TGCAGCGTTGGGGGGACAGGAGTTGCCGAGCAGTACTTC. Translating gives CSVGGTGVAEQYF.

This chain connects TRBV11-2 to TRBJ1-6, with D possibly being TRBD1 (5 bases). This CDR3 comprises 17 residues. V shed 4 bases and J shed 6 bases, with 19 bases lying between them. Per the germline V gene, CDR1 is SGHAT and CDR2 is FQNNGV. As DNA, the CDR3 is TGTGCCAGCAGCTCGACAGAAGCGGGACGGATTAATTCACCCCTCCACTTT. It yields the protein CASSSTEAGRINSPLHF.

This rearrangement joins TRBV5-1 to TRBJ1-2; D possibly corresponds to TRBD1 (6 bases). CDR1 and CDR2 from the germline V gene are SGHRS and YFSETQ. The CDR3 covers 14 residues. V lost 4 bases and J 12 bases, leaving 22 bases between the germline ends. The CDR3 sequence is CASSPTSDRSPNTF. Written as DNA, the CDR3 is TGCGCCAGCAGCCCGACTTCCGACAGGTCTCCAAACACCTTC. Variable domain in full (rest from reference TRBV5-1 and TRBJ1-2): KAGVTQTPRYLIKTRGQQVTLSCSPISGHRSVSWYQQTPGQGLQFLFEYFSETQRNKGNFPGRFSGRQFSNSRSEMNVSTLELGDSALYLCASSPTSDRSPNTFGSGTRLTVV.

V and J are TRBV7-2 and TRBJ2-3; 7 positions match TRBD2. With 3 bases clipped from V and 2 bases from J, the junction kept 5 bases outside the gene matches. Germline CDR1 is SGHTA and CDR2 is FQGNSA. The CDR3 has 15 amino acids. CDR3 DNA: TGTGCCAGCAGCTTGAGGGCGGGAGACACAGATACGCAGTATTTT. Protein product: CASSLRAGDTDTQYF.